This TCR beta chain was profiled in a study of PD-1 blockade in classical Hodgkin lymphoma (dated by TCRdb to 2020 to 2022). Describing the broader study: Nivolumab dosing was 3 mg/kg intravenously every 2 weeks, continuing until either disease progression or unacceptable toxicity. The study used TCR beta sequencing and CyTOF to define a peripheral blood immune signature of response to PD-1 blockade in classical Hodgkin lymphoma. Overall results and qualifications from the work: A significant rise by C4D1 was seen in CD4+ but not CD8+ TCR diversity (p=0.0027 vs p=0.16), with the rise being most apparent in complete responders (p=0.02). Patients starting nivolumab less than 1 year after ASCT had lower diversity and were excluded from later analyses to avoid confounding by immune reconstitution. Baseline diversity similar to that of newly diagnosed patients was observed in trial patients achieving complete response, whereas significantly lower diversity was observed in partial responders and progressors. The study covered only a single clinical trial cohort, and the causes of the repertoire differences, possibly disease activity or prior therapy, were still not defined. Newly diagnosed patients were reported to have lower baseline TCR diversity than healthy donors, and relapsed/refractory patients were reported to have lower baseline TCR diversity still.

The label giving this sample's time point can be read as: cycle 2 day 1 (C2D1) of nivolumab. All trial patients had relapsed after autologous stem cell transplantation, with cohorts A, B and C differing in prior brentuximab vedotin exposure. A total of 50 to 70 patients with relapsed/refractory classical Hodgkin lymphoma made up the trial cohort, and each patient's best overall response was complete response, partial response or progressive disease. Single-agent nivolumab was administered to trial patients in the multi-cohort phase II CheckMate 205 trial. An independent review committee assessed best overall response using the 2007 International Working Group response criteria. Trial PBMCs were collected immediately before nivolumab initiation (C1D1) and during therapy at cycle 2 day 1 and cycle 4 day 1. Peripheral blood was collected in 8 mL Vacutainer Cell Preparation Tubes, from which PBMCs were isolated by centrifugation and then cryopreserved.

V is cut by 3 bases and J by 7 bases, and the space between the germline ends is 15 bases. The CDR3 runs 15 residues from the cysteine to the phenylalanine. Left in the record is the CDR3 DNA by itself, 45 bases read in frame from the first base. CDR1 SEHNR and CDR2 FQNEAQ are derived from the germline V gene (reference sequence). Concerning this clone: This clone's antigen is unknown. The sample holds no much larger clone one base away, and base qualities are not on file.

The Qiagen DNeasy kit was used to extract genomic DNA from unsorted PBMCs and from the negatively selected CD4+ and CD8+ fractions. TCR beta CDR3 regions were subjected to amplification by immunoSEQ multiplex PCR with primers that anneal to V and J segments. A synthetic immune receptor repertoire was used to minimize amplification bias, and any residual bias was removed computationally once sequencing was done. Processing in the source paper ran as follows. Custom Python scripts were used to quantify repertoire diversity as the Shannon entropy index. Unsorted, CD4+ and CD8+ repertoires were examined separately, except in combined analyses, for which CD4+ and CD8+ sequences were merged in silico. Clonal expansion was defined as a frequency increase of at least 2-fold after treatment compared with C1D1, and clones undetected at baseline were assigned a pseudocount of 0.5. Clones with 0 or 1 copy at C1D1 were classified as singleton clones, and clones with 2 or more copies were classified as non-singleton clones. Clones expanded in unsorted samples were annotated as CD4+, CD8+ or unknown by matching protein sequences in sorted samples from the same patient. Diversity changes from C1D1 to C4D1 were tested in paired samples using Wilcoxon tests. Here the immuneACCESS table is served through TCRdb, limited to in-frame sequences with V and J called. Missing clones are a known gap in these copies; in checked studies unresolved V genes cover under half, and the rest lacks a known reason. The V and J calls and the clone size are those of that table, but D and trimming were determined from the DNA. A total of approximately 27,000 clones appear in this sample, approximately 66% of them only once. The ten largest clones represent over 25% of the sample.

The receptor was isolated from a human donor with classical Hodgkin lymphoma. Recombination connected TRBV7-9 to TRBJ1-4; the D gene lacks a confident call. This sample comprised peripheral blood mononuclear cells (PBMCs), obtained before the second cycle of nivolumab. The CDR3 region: CASSLESGLSEKLFF. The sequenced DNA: TGTGCCAGCAGCTTGGAGTCGGGTTTGAGTGAAAAACTGTTTTTT.